This TCR beta chain was profiled in a study of T cell responses to AZD1222 COVID-19 vaccine. CDR3 length: 11 amino acids. Trimming removed 0 bases from V and 11 bases from J, with 8 bases in between. Germline CDR1 reads GTSNPN; CDR2 reads SVGIG (reference sequence). As regards this clone: The antigen is undetermined.

General study results and limits: White British ancestry dominated among donors, who included more females, and clonal diversity was possibly underestimated. Nearly half of spike-specific TCRs reportedly target unmutated variant regions. Spike regions recognized by vaccine-associated CD4 TCRs spanned the protein, led by 160-218 and 743-854.

The method was immunoSEQ multiplex PCR; TCRdb's version includes in-frame clones alone and lacks a portion of them. This sample yields over 75,000 clones, of which approximately 83% are seen a single time; roughly 3.6% belongs to the top ten. The V and J genes are TRBV30 and TRBJ1-5; maybe TRBD1 (5 bases). Here the sequenced sample was peripheral blood, taken 28 days after the second AZD1222 dose. This sequence originates from an adult who received the AZD1222 COVID-19 vaccine. For the CDR3, the DNA is TGTGCCTGGAGTGTGGGGCCAGCCCAGCATTTT. This sequence encodes CAWSVGPAQHF.